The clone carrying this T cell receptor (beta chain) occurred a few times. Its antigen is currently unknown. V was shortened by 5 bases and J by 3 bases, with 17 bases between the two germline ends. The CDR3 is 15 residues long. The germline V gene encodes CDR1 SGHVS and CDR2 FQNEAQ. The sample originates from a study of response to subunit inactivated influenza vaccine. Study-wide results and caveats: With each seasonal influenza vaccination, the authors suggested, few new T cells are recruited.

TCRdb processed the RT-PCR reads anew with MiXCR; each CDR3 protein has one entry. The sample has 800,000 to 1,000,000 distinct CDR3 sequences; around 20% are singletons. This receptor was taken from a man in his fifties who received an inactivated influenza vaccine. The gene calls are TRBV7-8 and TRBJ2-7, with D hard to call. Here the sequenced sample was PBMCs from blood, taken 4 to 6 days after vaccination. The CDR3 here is CASSRGPMAVYEQYF. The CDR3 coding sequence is TGTGCCAGCAGCAGAGGACCGATGGCTGTCTACGAGCAGTACTTC.